This T cell receptor beta chain was retrieved from a study of PD-L1 blockade in urothelial cancer. Study information: The patients first took atezolizumab around 2014, receiving 1,200 mg intravenously every 3 weeks. Blood was analyzed 3 weeks (second dose) and 6 weeks after treatment start.

This clone was counted a few times. Its specificity is unknown. General study results and limits: Patients with below-median pretreatment blood clonality survived longer.

This CDR3 has 14 amino acids. In germline, CDR1 is MDHEN, CDR2 SYDVKM. V dropped 7 bases and J dropped 6; count of bases not matched to a gene: 5. Time point meaning: pretreatment peripheral blood. A spike-in of synthetic TCR analog templates was added to each PCR. Measured with immunoSEQ multiplex PCR; TCRdb has only the in-frame clones, and not every one. The repertoire holds some 50,000 clones, with 70% to 90% as singletons. J is TRBJ2-2 and V is TRBV28; 10 bases fit TRBD1. This TCR came from a woman in her sixties with urothelial cancer. The source material was PBMCs, sampled around atezolizumab (anti-PD-L1) treatment. In DNA form, the CDR3 reads TGTGCCAGCAAAGGACAGGGGGGCGCCGGGGAGCTGTTTTTT. It specifies CASKGQGGAGELFF.